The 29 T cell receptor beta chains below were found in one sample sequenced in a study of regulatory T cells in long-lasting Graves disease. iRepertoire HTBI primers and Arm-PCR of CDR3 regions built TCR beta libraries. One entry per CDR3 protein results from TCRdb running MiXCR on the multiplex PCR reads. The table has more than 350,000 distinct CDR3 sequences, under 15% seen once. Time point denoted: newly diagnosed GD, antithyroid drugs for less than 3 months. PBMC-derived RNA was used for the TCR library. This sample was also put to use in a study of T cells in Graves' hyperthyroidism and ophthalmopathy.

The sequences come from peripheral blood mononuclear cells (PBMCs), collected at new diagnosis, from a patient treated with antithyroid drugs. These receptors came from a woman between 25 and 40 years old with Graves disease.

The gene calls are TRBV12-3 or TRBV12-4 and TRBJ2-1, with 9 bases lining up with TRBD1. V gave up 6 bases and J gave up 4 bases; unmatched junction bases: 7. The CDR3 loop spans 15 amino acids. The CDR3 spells CASRPSGTGYNEQFF. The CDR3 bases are TGTGCCAGCAGACCCTCCGGGACAGGGTACAATGAGCAGTTCTTC.

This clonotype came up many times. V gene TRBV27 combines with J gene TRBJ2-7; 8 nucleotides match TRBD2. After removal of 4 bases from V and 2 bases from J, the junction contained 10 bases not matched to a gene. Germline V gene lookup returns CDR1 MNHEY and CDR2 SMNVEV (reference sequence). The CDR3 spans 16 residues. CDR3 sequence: CASSSYLSGGTYEQYF. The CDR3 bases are TGTGCCAGCAGTTCGTACCTATCGGGAGGGACCTACGAGCAGTACTTC.

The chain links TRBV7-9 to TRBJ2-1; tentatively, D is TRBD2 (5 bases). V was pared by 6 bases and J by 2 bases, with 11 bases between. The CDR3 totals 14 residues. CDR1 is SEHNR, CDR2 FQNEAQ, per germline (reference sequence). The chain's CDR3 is CASRAGTPYNEQFF. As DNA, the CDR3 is TGTGCCAGCAGGGCGGGTACCCCCTACAATGAGCAGTTCTTC.

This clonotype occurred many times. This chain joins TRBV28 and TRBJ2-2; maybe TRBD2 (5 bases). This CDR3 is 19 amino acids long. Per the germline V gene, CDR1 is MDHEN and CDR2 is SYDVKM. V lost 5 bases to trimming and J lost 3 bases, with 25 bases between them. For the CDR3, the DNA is TGTGCCAGCAGTCCCCTCAACAGAGGACTGGAGATTTACACCGGGGAGCTGTTTTTT. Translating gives CASSPLNRGLEIYTGELFF.

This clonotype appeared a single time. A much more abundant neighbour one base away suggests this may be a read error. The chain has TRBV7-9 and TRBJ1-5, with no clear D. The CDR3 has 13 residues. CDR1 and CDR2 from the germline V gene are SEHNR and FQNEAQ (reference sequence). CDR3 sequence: CASSPGINQPRHF. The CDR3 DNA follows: TGTGCCAGCAGCCCAGGTATCAATCAGCCCCGGCATTTT.

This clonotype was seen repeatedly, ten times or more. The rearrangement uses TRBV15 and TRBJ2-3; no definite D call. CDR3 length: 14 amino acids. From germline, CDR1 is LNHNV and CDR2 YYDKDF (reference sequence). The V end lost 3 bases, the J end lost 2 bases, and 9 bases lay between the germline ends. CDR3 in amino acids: CATSSLWVTDTQYF. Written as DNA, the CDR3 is TGTGCCACCAGCAGTTTATGGGTCACAGATACGCAGTATTTT.

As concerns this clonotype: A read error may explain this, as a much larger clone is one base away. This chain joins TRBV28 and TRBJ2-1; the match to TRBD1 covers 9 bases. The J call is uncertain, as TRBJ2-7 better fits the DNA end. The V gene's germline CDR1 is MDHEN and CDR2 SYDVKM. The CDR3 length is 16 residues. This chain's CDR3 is CASSAPAGTGSNEQYF. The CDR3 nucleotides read TGTGCCAGCAGTGCCCCCGCCGGGACAGGGAGCAATGAGCAGTACTTC.

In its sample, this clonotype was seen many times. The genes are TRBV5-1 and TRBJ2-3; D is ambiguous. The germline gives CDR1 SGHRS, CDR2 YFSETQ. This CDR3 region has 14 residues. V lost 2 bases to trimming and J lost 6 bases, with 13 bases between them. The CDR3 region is CASSLVASLDTQYF. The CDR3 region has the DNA TGCGCCAGCAGCTTAGTAGCTTCTTTGGATACGCAGTATTTT.

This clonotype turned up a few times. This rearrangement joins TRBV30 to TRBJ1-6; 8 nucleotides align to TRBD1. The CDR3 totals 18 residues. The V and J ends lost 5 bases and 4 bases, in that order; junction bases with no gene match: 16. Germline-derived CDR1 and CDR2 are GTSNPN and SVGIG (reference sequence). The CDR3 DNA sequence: TGTGCCTGGCTTAGGACAGGGCCAACATTTACTTATAATTCACCCCTCCACTTT. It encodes CAWLRTGPTFTYNSPLHF.

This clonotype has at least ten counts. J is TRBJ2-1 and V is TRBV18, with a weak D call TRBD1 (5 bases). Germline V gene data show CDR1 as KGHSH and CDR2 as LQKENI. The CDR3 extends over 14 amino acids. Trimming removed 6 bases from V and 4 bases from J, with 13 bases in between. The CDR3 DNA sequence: TGTGCCAGCTCCCCCCTAGGGGATTACAATGAGCAGTTCTTC. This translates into CASSPLGDYNEQFF.

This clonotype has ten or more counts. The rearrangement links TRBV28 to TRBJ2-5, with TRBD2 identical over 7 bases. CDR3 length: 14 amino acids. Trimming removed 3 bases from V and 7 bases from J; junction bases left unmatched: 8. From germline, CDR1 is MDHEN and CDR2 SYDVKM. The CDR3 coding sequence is TGTGCCAGCAGTTTGGGGGGGACCCCCGGGACCCAGTACTTC. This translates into CASSLGGTPGTQYF.

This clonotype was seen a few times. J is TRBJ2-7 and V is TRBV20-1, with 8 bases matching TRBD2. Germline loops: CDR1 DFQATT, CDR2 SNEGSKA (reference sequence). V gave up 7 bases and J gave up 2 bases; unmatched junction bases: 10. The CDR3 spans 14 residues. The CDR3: CSVPSSGSTYEQYF. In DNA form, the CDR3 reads TGCAGTGTCCCGAGCAGCGGGAGCACCTACGAGCAGTACTTC.

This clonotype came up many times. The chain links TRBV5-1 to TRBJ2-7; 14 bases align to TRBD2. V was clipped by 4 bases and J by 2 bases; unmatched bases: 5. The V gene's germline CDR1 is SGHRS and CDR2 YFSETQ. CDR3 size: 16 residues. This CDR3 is CASSTGLAGATYEQYF. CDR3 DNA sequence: TGCGCCAGCAGCACGGGACTAGCGGGAGCCACCTACGAGCAGTACTTC.

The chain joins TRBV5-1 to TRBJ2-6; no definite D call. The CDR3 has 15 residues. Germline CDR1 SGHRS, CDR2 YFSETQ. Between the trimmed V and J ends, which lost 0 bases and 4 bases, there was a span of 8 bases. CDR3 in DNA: TGCGCCAGCAGCTTGGGAGGATACGGGGCCAACGTCCTGACTTTC. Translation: CASSLGGYGANVLTF.

The CDR3 region has the DNA TGTGCCAGCAGTTCTTACAGGGGGGACACCGGGGAGCTGTTTTTT. It yields the protein CASSSYRGDTGELFF. The V call is TRBV6-2 or TRBV6-3, the J call TRBJ2-2; the match to TRBD1 covers 8 bases. CDR3 size: 15 residues. Germline CDR1 MNHEY, CDR2 SVGEGT. The V gene end was trimmed by 4 bases and the J gene end by 3 bases; junction bases not matched to a gene: 4.

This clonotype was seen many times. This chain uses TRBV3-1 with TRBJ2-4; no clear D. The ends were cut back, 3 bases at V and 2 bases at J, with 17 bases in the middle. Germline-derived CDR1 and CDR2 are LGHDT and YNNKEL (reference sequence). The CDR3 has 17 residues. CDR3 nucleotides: TGTGCCAGCAGCCACATGACGGTGAGGACCTCCAAAAACATTCAGTACTTC. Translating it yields CASSHMTVRTSKNIQYF.

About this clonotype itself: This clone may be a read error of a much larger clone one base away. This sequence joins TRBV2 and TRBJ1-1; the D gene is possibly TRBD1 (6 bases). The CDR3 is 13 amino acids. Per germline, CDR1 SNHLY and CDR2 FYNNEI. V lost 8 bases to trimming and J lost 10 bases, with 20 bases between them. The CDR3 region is CASRGRGRAGAFF. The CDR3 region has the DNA TGTGCCAGCCGCGGCAGGGGCAGGGCTGGAGCTTTCTTT. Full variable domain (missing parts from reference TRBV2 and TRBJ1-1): EPEVTQTPSHQVTQMGQEVILRCVPISNHLYFYWYRQILGQKVEFLVSFYNNEISEKSEIFDDQFSVERPDGSNFTLKIRSTKLEDSAMYFCASRGRGRAGAFFGQGTRLTVV.

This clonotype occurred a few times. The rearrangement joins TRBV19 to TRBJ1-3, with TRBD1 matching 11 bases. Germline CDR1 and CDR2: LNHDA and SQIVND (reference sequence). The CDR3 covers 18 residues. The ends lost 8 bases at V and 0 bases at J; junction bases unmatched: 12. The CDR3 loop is CASFRRDRGTLSGNTIYF. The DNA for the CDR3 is TGTGCCAGTTTCCGGAGGGACAGGGGGACCCTCTCTGGAAACACCATATATTTT.

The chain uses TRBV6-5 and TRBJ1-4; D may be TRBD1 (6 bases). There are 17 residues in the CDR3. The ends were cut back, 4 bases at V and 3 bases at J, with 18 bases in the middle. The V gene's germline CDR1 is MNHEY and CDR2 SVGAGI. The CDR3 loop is CASSSKEGDKANEKLFF. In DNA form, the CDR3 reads TGTGCCAGCAGTTCGAAAGAAGGGGACAAAGCTAATGAAAAACTGTTTTTT.

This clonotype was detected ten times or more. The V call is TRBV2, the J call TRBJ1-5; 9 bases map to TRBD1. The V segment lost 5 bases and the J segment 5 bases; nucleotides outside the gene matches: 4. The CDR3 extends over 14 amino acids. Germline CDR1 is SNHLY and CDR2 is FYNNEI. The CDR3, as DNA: TGTGCCAGCAGTCCGACAGGGGGTGATCAGCCCCAGCATTTT. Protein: CASSPTGGDQPQHF.

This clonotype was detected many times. As DNA, the CDR3 is TGTGCCAGCAGCATAAACGGGGGACGGGAAAACATTCAGTACTTC. Amino acids: CASSINGGRENIQYF. This chain connects TRBV11-2 to TRBJ2-4, with D possibly being TRBD2 (6 bases). Germline CDR1 reads SGHAT; CDR2 reads FQNNGV. The V end was cut by 5 bases, the J end by 5 bases, with 16 bases between. The CDR3 is made up of 15 amino acids.

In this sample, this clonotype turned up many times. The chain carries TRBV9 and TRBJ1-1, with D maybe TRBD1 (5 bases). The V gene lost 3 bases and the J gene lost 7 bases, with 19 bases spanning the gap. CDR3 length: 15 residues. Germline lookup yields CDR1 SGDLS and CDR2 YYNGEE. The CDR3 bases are TGTGCCAGCAGCGCGTTCGCGGTAGGGGCTAGTGAAGCTTTCTTT. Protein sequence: CASSAFAVGASEAFF.

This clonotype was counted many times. The CDR3 DNA reads TGTGCCAGCAGCCGGCTGGTCGGTGCGGGACCCTACGAGCAGTACTTC. Translation: CASSRLVGAGPYEQYF. This sequence joins TRBV11-2 and TRBJ2-7; TRBD2 is a possible D gene (6 bases). Deletions cut 5 bases from V and 2 bases from J, with 19 bases between. This CDR3 spans 16 amino acids. Germline lookup yields CDR1 SGHAT and CDR2 FQNNGV.

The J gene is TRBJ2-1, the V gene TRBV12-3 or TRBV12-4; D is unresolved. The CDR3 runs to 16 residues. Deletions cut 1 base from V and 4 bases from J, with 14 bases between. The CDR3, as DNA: TGTGCCAGCAGTTTAGGGGGTGGCAGACATTACAATGAGCAGTTCTTC. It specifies CASSLGGGRHYNEQFF.

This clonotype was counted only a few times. The CDR3 is CASSSSGSGGNEQFF. CDR3 DNA: TGTGCCAGCAGTAGTAGCGGGAGCGGGGGGAATGAGCAGTTCTTC. The chain links TRBV6-2 or TRBV6-3 to TRBJ2-1; 9 nucleotides line up with TRBD2. The V gene end was trimmed by 5 bases and the J gene end by 7 bases; junction bases not matched to a gene: 9. The V gene's germline CDR1 is MNHEY and CDR2 SVGEGT. The CDR3 length is 15 residues.

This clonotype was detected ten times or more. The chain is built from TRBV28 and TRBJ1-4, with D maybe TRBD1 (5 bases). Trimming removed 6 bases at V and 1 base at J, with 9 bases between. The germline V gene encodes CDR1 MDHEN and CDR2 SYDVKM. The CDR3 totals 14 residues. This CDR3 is CASSVGETNEKLFF. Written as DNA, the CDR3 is TGTGCCAGCAGCGTGGGGGAAACTAATGAAAAACTGTTTTTT.

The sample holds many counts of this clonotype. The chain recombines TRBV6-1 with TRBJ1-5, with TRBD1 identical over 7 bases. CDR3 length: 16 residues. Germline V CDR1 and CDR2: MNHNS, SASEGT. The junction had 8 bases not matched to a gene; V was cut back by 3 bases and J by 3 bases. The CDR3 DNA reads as TGTGCCAGCAGTGAGTTCGTAGGGGGCTACAATCAGCCCCAGCATTTT. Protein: CASSEFVGGYNQPQHF.

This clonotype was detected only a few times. The CDR3 coding sequence is TGCAGTGCTAGTGGGGCGACTAGCGGGATGGAGAATGAGCAGTTCTTC. This codes for CSASGATSGMENEQFF. The chain uses TRBV20-1 and TRBJ2-1, with 11 bases matching TRBD2. Germline V lookup: CDR1 DFQATT, CDR2 SNEGSKA (reference sequence). V shed 3 bases, J shed 7 bases, and the junction held 11 bases outside the gene matches. The CDR3 has 16 residues.

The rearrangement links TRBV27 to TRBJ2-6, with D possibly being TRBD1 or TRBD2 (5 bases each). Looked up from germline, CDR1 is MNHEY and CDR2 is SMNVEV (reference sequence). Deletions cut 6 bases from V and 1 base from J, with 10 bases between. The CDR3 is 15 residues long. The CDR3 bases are TGTGCCAGCAGGTCTTGGGGGTCTGGGGCCAACGTCCTGACTTTC. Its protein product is CASRSWGSGANVLTF.